Given below is one TCR beta chain in context. From germline, CDR1 is LGHNA and CDR2 YSLEER. J lost 2 bases, V lost 3 bases, and 7 bases had no gene match. CDR3 length equals 17 residues. The data are from a study of blood T cell repertoires in COVID-19. The overall study: COVID-19 samples collected from the United States, Italy and Spain covered acute and convalescent phases. T cells, B-cell-depleted T cells, or PBMCs provided the cDNA or gDNA that served as material.

In the authors' workflow: Estimates of nucleated cell counts were drawn from the amplification of reference gene primers. TCRdb keeps only in-frame clones here, not all; method: immunoSEQ multiplex PCR. The DNA was the basis for D and trimming; V, J and clone size are from that table. The table lists 340,000 or so clones, about nine tenths of them singletons. The receptor was derived from a man aged 50 to 60 with active or convalescent COVID-19. Input material: peripheral blood. The V gene is TRBV4-3, the J gene TRBJ2-6; 7 bases line up with TRBD1. CDR3 amino acids: CASSHHLQGTGANVLTF. For the CDR3, the DNA is TGCGCCAGCAGCCACCATTTACAGGGGACTGGGGCCAACGTCCTGACTTTC.